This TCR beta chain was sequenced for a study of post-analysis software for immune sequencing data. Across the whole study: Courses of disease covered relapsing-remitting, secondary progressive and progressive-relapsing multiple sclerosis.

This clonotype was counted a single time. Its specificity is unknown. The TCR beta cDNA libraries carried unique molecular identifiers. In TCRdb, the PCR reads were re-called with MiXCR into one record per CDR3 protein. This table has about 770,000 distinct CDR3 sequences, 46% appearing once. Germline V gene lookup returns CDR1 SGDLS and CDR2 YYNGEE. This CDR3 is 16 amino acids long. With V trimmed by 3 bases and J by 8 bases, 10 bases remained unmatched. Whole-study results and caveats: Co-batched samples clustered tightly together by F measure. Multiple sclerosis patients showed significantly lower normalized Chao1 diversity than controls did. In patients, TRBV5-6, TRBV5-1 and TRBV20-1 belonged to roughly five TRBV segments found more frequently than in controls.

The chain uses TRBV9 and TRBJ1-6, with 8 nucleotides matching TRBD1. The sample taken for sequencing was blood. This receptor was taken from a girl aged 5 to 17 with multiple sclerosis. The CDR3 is CASSGTWTGKDSPLHF. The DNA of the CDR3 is TGTGCCAGCAGCGGGACCTGGACAGGGAAGGATTCACCCCTCCACTTT.